Only a few counts were recorded for the clone carrying this T cell receptor beta chain. Its antigen is not known. This record belongs to a study of identical twins. Broader study findings: Among beta out-of-frame sequences, excess sharing between twins appeared weaker. Monozygotic twin pairs showed more out-of-frame TCR alpha sharing than models estimated. The study found excess low generation probability among twin-shared out-of-frame alpha sequences.

From germline, CDR1 is SQVTM and CDR2 ANQGSEA. The V segment lost 8 bases and the J segment 4 bases; nucleotides outside the gene matches: 6. The CDR3 extends over 14 amino acids. Through template switching, a universal primer site was introduced, and the cDNA contained unique molecular identifiers. TCRdb redid the calling of the 5' RACE reads with MiXCR, one entry per CDR3 protein. The top ten hold 7.5% to 9.5% of the sample, which has 300,000 to 400,000 distinct CDR3 sequences, 9% seen once. The chain recombines TRBV29-1 with TRBJ1-4, with 11 bases identical to TRBD1. This sequence was found in a woman in her forties or fifties in good health. The sample taken for sequencing was naive T cells sorted from blood. The CDR3 loop reads CSRDRGEVNEKLFF. As DNA, the CDR3 is TGCAGCCGGGACAGGGGGGAAGTTAATGAAAAACTGTTTTTT. The full variable domain, in which reference TRBV29-1 and TRBJ1-4 provide the parts outside the CDR3, is SAVISQKPSRDICQRGTSLTIQCQVDSQVTMMFWYRQQPGQSLTLIATANQGSEATYESGFVIDKFPISRPNLTFSTLTVSNMSPEDSSIYLCSRDRGEVNEKLFFGSGTQLSVL.